This T cell receptor (beta chain) is drawn from a study of OX40 agonist ivuxolimab in advanced cancers. Libraries were prepared by immunoSEQ multiplex PCR; TCRdb keeps only in-frame clonotypes and omits some of them. The sample consists of tens of thousands of clones, about nine tenths of them appearing once. Notes on this clone: Antigen unknown.

General study findings and limits: Expanded clones were, on average, more numerous among CD8+ T cells than CD4+. Specificity for antigen went undetermined in the expanded peripheral T cells. Partial responders receiving 0.1-3.0 mg/kg showed among the lowest clonal expansion. Within 6 weeks, CD4+ and CD8+ blood T cells expanded clonally at 0.1 to 3.0 mg/kg.

Sample: CD4+ or CD8+ T cells sorted from blood, taken in a trial of the OX40 agonist ivuxolimab. The sequence was collected from an adult with an advanced solid tumor such as melanoma, head and neck, liver or kidney cancer.

The CDR3 bases are TGTGCCAGCAGCTTGGGGGCTCAAGAGACCCAGTACTTC. Amino acids: CASSLGAQETQYF. The chain has TRBV7-3 and TRBJ2-5; the D gene is possibly TRBD1 (6 bases). CDR3 size: 13 residues. Between the trimmed V and J ends, which lost 3 bases and 2 bases, there was a span of 7 bases. Looked up from germline, CDR1 is SGHTA and CDR2 is FQGTGA.